A single sample gave rise to the 32 T cell receptor beta chains below, sequenced in a study of technical replicates of blood from a handful of donors. The table came from immunoSEQ multiplex PCR; TCRdb's copy has only in-frame clones and leaves some out. The sample has roughly 80,000 clones, about 94% seen once. The specimen was T cells isolated from PBMCs. The receptors come from a human donor in good health.

This clone appeared a single time. This chain uses TRBV28 with TRBJ2-1; 13 nucleotides agree with TRBD2. The CDR3 covers 16 residues. V lost 6 bases, J lost 2 bases, and 4 bases stayed unmatched. The V gene's germline CDR1 is MDHEN and CDR2 SYDVKM. The CDR3, as DNA: TGTGCCAGCAGGAGACTAGCGGGAGGTCCCTACAATGAGCAGTTCTTC. Its translation is CASRRLAGGPYNEQFF.

V gene TRBV7-9 combines with J gene TRBJ1-4; D unresolved. The CDR3 covers 15 residues. Germline V lookup: CDR1 SEHNR, CDR2 FQNEAQ (reference sequence). V lost 4 bases and J 7 bases, leaving 16 bases between the germline ends. The CDR3 DNA reads as TGTGCCAGCAGCTCCCCTGGGGTAGGGAGTGAAAAACTGTTTTTT. This encodes CASSSPGVGSEKLFF.

The genes are TRBV27 and TRBJ1-5; D remains ambiguous. Germline V CDR1 and CDR2: MNHEY, SMNVEV (reference sequence). The V end was cut by 9 bases, the J end by 0 bases, with 12 bases between. This CDR3 contains 14 residues. The CDR3 reads CASMTLDSNQPQHF. The CDR3 bases are TGTGCCAGTATGACATTGGATAGCAATCAGCCCCAGCATTTT.

The DNA for the CDR3 is TGCAGCGTTGAAGATTCGAGGTACGAGCAGTACTTC. This codes for CSVEDSRYEQYF. The chain carries TRBV29-1 and TRBJ2-7; D is unclear. Trimming took 0 bases from V and 4 from J, leaving 7 bases between them. This CDR3 spans 12 amino acids. The V gene's germline CDR1 is SQVTM and CDR2 ANQGSEA.

The rearrangement uses TRBV25-1 and TRBJ2-7; D is ambiguous. The CDR3 consists of 12 residues. Germline assignment: CDR1 MGHDK and CDR2 SYGVNS. The V and J ends lost 2 bases and 6 bases respectively, with 8 bases between them. The CDR3 reads CASSERAFEQYF. The DNA of the CDR3 is TGTGCCAGCAGTGAAAGAGCGTTCGAGCAGTACTTC.

The chain employs TRBV27 and TRBJ1-2, with D tentatively TRBD1 (6 bases). Germline CDR1 MNHEY, CDR2 SMNVEV (reference sequence). The length of the CDR3 is 15 residues. V lost 4 bases, J lost 4 bases, and 16 bases lay in between. The CDR3 sequence is CASSSAGGRGYGYTF. CDR3 DNA sequence: TGTGCCAGCAGTTCCGCGGGGGGGCGAGGCTATGGCTACACCTTC.

This clone was found a few times. This chain links TRBV5-1 with TRBJ1-1; D gene unclear. CDR1 SGHRS and CDR2 YFSETQ come from the germline V gene. CDR3 length equals 15 residues. V shed 0 bases and J shed 0 bases, with 9 bases lying between them. The CDR3 DNA reads TGCGCCAGCAGCTTGGCCAATCGGGTGAACACTGAAGCTTTCTTT. It codes for CASSLANRVNTEAFF.

The chain links TRBV29-1 to TRBJ2-7, with 7 bases fitting TRBD2. The CDR3 loop spans 16 amino acids. Germline V gives CDR1 SQVTM, CDR2 ANQGSEA. The V segment lost 0 bases and the J segment 6 bases; nucleotides outside the gene matches: 14. The CDR3 region is CSVEDGVGTISLEQYF. In DNA form, the CDR3 reads TGCAGCGTTGAAGATGGGGTCGGGACTATTTCCCTCGAGCAGTACTTC.

The chain links TRBV7-2 to TRBJ2-1; D unresolved. The CDR3 contains 15 residues. From germline, CDR1 is SGHTA and CDR2 FQGNSA. The V and J ends lost 5 bases and 0 bases respectively, with 11 bases between them. The CDR3 region has the DNA TGTGCCAGCAGCAAAGCACTTGGCTCCTACAATGAGCAGTTCTTC. Translated: CASSKALGSYNEQFF.

The rearrangement joins TRBV5-4 to TRBJ2-5, with D tentatively TRBD1 (6 bases). V gave up 5 bases and J gave up 5 bases, with 7 bases separating them. Germline V lookup: CDR1 SGHNT, CDR2 YYREEE (reference sequence). CDR3 length: 11 amino acids. The CDR3 loop is CASRGAETQYF. In DNA, the CDR3 is TGTGCCAGCAGGGGGGCGGAGACCCAGTACTTC.

The V gene is TRBV15, the J gene TRBJ1-3; D not certain. Trimming removed 7 bases from V and 0 bases from J, with 13 bases in between. Germline V gives CDR1 LNHNV, CDR2 YYDKDF (reference sequence). The CDR3 has 15 amino acids. In DNA, the CDR3 is TGTGCCACCACTCCGGACGGGGACTCTGGAAACACCATATATTTT. It specifies CATTPDGDSGNTIYF.

The rearrangement uses TRBV11-2 and TRBJ1-1; 7 bases fit TRBD1. Germline V lookup: CDR1 SGHAT, CDR2 FQNNGV. The CDR3 totals 15 residues. V lost 3 bases to trimming and J lost 4 bases; unmatched junction nucleotides: 8. CDR3 in amino acids: CASSFMTGSSTEAFF. Written as DNA, the CDR3 is TGTGCCAGCAGCTTCATGACAGGGTCGTCCACTGAAGCTTTCTTT.

The chain employs TRBV19 and TRBJ2-7; a possible D gene is TRBD2 (6 bases). V lost 8 bases and J lost 6, with 14 bases in between. The CDR3 is 12 amino acids. Germline V gives CDR1 LNHDA, CDR2 SQIVND (reference sequence). CDR3 in amino acids: CASEDRELEQYF. The CDR3 coding sequence is TGTGCCAGTGAAGACCGGGAGCTCGAGCAGTACTTC.

The rearrangement joins TRBV4-2 to TRBJ2-7; 10 bases fit TRBD2. Trimming removed 3 bases from V and 2 bases from J; junction bases left unmatched: 4. The CDR3 sequence is 15 residues long. CDR1 LGHNA and CDR2 YNFKEQ come from the germline V gene. CDR3 amino acids: CASSQLAGVPYEQYF. The CDR3 nucleotides are TGTGCCAGCAGCCAGCTAGCGGGAGTCCCCTACGAGCAGTACTTC.

The genes are TRBV5-4 and TRBJ2-1, with no clear D. Germline CDR1 is SGHNT and CDR2 is YYREEE (reference sequence). V shed 0 bases and J shed 0 bases, with 7 bases lying between them. The CDR3 loop spans 15 amino acids. CDR3 amino acids: CASSLGPSSYNEQFF. The DNA for the CDR3 is TGTGCCAGCAGCTTGGGACCTAGCTCCTACAATGAGCAGTTCTTC. Full variable domain (rest looked up from reference TRBV5-4 and TRBJ2-1): ETGVTQSPTHLIKTRGQQVTLRCSSQSGHNTVSWYQQALGQGPQFIFQYYREEENGRGNFPPRFSGLQFPNYSSELNVNALELDDSALYLCASSLGPSSYNEQFFGPGTRLTVL.

The chain employs TRBV5-8 and TRBJ2-3; tentative D call: TRBD2 (6 bases). Trimming left V 4 bases short and J 14 bases short, with 23 bases between. The CDR3 sequence is 14 residues long. The germline CDR1 and CDR2 sequences are SGHTS and YDEGEE. The CDR3 sequence is CASSILLRTIERYF. DNA of the CDR3: TGTGCCAGCAGCATTCTTTTACGGACTATCGAGCGGTATTTT.

CDR3 sequence reads: CAISESSSPFSPQYF. The DNA of the CDR3 is TGTGCCATCAGTGAGTCTAGCTCCCCGTTTAGTCCCCAGTACTTC. This sequence joins TRBV10-3 and TRBJ2-5; unclear D gene. Per the germline V gene, CDR1 is ENHRY and CDR2 is SYGVKD. The CDR3 runs to 15 residues. Trimming removed 0 bases at V and 9 bases at J, with 17 bases between.

The chain has TRBV10-3 and TRBJ2-2, with 11 bases matching TRBD2. This CDR3 spans 15 amino acids. The junction had 1 base not matched to a gene; V was cut back by 3 bases and J by 4 bases. Germline-derived CDR1 and CDR2 are ENHRY and SYGVKD. CDR3 loop: CAISDSGRATGELFF. The CDR3 nucleotides read TGTGCCATCAGTGATAGCGGGAGGGCCACCGGGGAGCTGTTTTTT.

This clone was counted only a few times. The chain joins TRBV2 to TRBJ1-5; 9 bases match TRBD1. V shed 6 bases, J shed 4 bases, and the junction held 7 bases outside the gene matches. Germline V CDR1 and CDR2: SNHLY, FYNNEI. CDR3 length equals 15 residues. The CDR3: CASSDRTGANQPQHF. CDR3 bases: TGTGCCAGCAGCGACCGGACAGGGGCGAATCAGCCCCAGCATTTT.

This rearrangement joins TRBV14 to TRBJ2-3; 12 bases map to TRBD2. The CDR3 runs 15 residues. The germline V gene has CDR1 SGHDN and CDR2 FVKESK. V was clipped by 6 bases and J by 3 bases; unmatched bases: 4. The DNA for the CDR3 is TGTGCCAGCAGTCAGACTAGCGGGAGAACAGATACGCAGTATTTT. This sequence encodes CASSQTSGRTDTQYF.

The chain employs TRBV14 and TRBJ2-7; tentative D call: TRBD2 (6 bases). The CDR3 totals 16 residues. The ends were cut back, 1 base at V and 6 bases at J, with 19 bases in the middle. CDR1 SGHDN and CDR2 FVKESK come from the germline V gene. CDR3 coding DNA: TGTGCCAGCAGCCAAGTGTCTCGACTAGTCGGGGGCGAGCAGTACTTC. As protein: CASSQVSRLVGGEQYF. The variable domain in full, with the rest retrieved from reference TRBV14 and TRBJ2-7, is EAGVTQFPSHSVIEKGQTVTLRCDPISGHDNLYWYRRVMGKEIKFLLHFVKESKQDESGMPNNRFLAERTGGTYSTLKVQPAELEDSGVYFCASSQVSRLVGGEQYFGPGTRLTVT.

The chain couples TRBV9 to TRBJ2-7; possible D gene TRBD2, 5 bases. The V and J ends lost 0 bases and 0 bases respectively, with 10 bases between them. The CDR3 consists of 15 residues. The germline CDR1 and CDR2 sequences are SGDLS and YYNGEE. The DNA for the CDR3 is TGTGCCAGCAGCGTAGCGGACTCGAGCTCCTACGAGCAGTACTTC. This codes for CASSVADSSSYEQYF.

The chain couples TRBV7-9 to TRBJ2-6, with D tentatively TRBD1 (5 bases). Germline V gene lookup returns CDR1 SEHNR and CDR2 FQNEAQ (reference sequence). The CDR3 is 15 amino acids. V was cut by 7 bases and J by 4 bases, with 14 bases left in between. As DNA, the CDR3 is TGTGCCAGCAATCAGGGTCTGGGAGGGGCCAACGTCCTGACTTTC. It encodes CASNQGLGGANVLTF. The full variable domain, its missing parts supplied by reference TRBV7-9 and TRBJ2-6, is DTGVSQNPRHKITKRGQNVTFRCDPISEHNRLYWYRQTLGQGPEFLTYFQNEAQLEKSRLLSDRFSAERPKGSFSTLEIQRTEQGDSAMYLCASNQGLGGANVLTFGAGSRLTVL.

This chain links TRBV14 with TRBJ2-3; tentative D call: TRBD2 (7 bases). Trimming took 2 bases from V and 1 from J, leaving 10 bases between them. Germline V gives CDR1 SGHDN, CDR2 FVKESK. The CDR3 extends over 15 amino acids. This CDR3 is CASSQRGAGTDTQYF. The CDR3 region has the DNA TGTGCCAGCAGCCAACGGGGGGCGGGCACAGATACGCAGTATTTT.

This chain links TRBV5-4 with TRBJ1-1; D gene ambiguous. This CDR3 contains 13 residues. Between the trimmed V and J ends, which lost 3 bases and 6 bases, there was a span of 12 bases. CDR1 and CDR2 (germline): SGHNT, YYREEE (reference sequence). The CDR3 reads CASSYIPTPEAFF. The CDR3 DNA is TGTGCCAGCAGCTACATTCCCACGCCTGAAGCTTTCTTT.

V usage is TRBV28 and J usage is TRBJ2-7; 7 bases fit TRBD2. J gave up 2 bases and V 5 bases, and 9 bases lay outside the gene matches. This CDR3 has 15 residues. Germline V lookup: CDR1 MDHEN, CDR2 SYDVKM. The CDR3 nucleotides read TGTGCCAGCAGTGTGGGGGGGATCATGGCCTACGAGCAGTACTTC. This sequence encodes CASSVGGIMAYEQYF.

The chain couples TRBV7-8 to TRBJ2-3, with TRBD1 as a possible D gene (8 bases). Between the trimmed V and J ends, which lost 5 bases and 4 bases, there was a span of 13 bases. The CDR3 is made up of 14 amino acids. Germline V lookup: CDR1 SGHVS, CDR2 FQNEAQ. CDR3 sequence (DNA): TGTGCCAGCAGCCCAACAGGGGGGGCAGATACGCAGTATTTT. This encodes CASSPTGGADTQYF.

The CDR3 loop is CASRADSYAEAFF. CDR3 nucleotide sequence: TGTGCCAGCAGGGCTGACAGTTACGCTGAAGCTTTCTTT. This rearrangement joins TRBV7-3 to TRBJ1-1; a possible D gene is TRBD1 (5 bases). Germline V lookup: CDR1 SGHTA, CDR2 FQGTGA. The CDR3 length is 13 residues. V shed 6 bases and J shed 6 bases, with 14 bases lying between them.

The chain is built from TRBV28 and TRBJ2-2, with D hard to call. The V end lost 6 bases, the J end lost 0 bases, and 8 bases lay between the germline ends. The germline CDR1 and CDR2 sequences are MDHEN and SYDVKM. The CDR3 is 14 amino acids. The CDR3 here is CASSPQSNTGELFF. The CDR3 nucleotides are TGTGCCAGCAGCCCACAATCGAACACCGGGGAGCTGTTTTTT. The full variable domain, with the rest looked up from reference TRBV28 and TRBJ2-2, is DVKVTQSSRYLVKRTGEKVFLECVQDMDHENMFWYRQDPGLGLRLIYFSYDVKMKEKGDIPEGYSVSREKKERFSLILESASTNQTSMYLCASSPQSNTGELFFGEGSRLTVL.

In its sample, this clone was seen a few times. This sequence joins TRBV28 and TRBJ1-4; the D gene is possibly TRBD1 (6 bases). Germline values: CDR1 MDHEN, CDR2 SYDVKM. This CDR3 spans 13 amino acids. V lost 6 bases and J lost 7, with 12 bases in between. The CDR3 here is CASRWGRGEKLFF. The CDR3 DNA is TGTGCCAGCAGATGGGGCAGGGGTGAAAAACTGTTTTTT.

This rearrangement joins TRBV10-3 to TRBJ2-1, with 7 bases that match TRBD2. The CDR3 totals 14 residues. Losses at the gene ends were 0 bases for V and 10 bases for J; bases not matched to a gene: 6. In germline, CDR1 is ENHRY, CDR2 SYGVKD. In DNA, the CDR3 is TGTGCCATCAGTGAGTCGGGGGGGGACGGGGAGCAGTTCTTC. Its protein is CAISESGGDGEQFF.

This clone was seen just once. The chain has TRBV4-3 and TRBJ1-5; no reliable D call. The CDR3 is made up of 16 amino acids. Trimming cost V 1 base and J 1 base, with 11 bases left between them. The V gene's germline CDR1 is LGHNA and CDR2 YSLEER. CDR3 loop: CASSQGYTASNQPQHF. The CDR3 DNA sequence: TGCGCCAGCAGCCAAGGGTACACAGCCAGCAATCAGCCCCAGCATTTT.